The entry below gives a single TCR beta chain sequence along with its context. What it recognizes is unknown. The sample comes from a study of sequential checkpoint blockade in melanoma. The treatment: randomized to nivolumab then ipilimumab (arm A) or the reverse (arm B). This CDR3 is built from 15 residues. The germline V gene encodes CDR1 WNHNN and CDR2 SYGVQD (reference sequence). Unmatched junction bases numbered 4, after V lost 6 bases and J lost 0 bases. Study-wide results and limits: Response in arm A was associated with pretreatment TIL clonality.

Assay: immunoSEQ multiplex PCR; the TCRdb copy retains only in-frame clones and omits some. The sample has about 37,000 clones, more than 25% seen once; the top ten hold 1.5% to 2%. The chain employs TRBV10-1 and TRBJ2-7, with 11 bases matching TRBD1. The receptor's source is a human donor with melanoma. The sample in question was tumor tissue (inferred from file names), obtained from a patient given nivolumab and ipilimumab in sequence. The CDR3 region is CASSPGQGASYEQYF. The CDR3 bases are TGCGCCAGCAGCCCCGGACAGGGGGCCTCCTACGAGCAGTACTTC.